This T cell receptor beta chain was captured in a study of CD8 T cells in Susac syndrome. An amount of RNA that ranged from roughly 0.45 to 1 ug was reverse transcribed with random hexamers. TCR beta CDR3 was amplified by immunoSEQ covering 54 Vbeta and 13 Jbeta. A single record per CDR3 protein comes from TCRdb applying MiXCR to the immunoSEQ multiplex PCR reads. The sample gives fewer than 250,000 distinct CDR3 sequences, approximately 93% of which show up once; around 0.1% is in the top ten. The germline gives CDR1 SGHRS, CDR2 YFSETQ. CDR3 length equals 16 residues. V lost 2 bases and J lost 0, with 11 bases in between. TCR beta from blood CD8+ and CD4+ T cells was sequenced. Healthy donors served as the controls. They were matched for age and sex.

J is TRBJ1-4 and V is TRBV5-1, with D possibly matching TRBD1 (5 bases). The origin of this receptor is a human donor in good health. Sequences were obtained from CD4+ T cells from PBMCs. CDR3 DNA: TGCGCCAGCAGCTTTGCAGGGATGGCAACTAATGAAAAACTGTTTTTT. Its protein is CASSFAGMATNEKLFF.